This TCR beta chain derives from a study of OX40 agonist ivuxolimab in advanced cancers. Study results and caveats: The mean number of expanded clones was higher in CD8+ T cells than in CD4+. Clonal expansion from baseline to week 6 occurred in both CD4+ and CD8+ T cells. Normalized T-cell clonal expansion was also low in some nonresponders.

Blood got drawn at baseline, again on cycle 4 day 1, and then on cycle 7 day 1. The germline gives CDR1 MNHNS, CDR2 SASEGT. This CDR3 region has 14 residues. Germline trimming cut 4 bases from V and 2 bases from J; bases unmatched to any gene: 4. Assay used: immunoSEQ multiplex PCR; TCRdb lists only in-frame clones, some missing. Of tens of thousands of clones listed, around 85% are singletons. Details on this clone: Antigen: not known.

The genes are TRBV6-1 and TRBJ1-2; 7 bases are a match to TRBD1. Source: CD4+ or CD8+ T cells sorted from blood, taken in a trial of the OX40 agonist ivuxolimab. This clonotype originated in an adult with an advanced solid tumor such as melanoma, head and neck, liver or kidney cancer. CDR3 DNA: TGTGCCAGCAGTGTGTCAGGGGGGAACTATGGCTACACCTTC. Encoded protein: CASSVSGGNYGYTF.